This T cell receptor beta chain was sequenced for a study of T-cell memory formation after mild COVID-19. TCRdb independently ran MiXCR on the 5' RACE reads; one entry per CDR3 protein. The sample lists under 200,000 distinct CDR3 sequences, roughly 28% occurring once. Germline CDR1 and CDR2: MNHNS and SASEGT. With V trimmed by 5 bases and J by 6 bases, 12 bases remained unmatched. The CDR3 is made up of 16 amino acids. The sequenced material came from PBMCs or a T cell subset sorted from them (not recorded which). V usage is TRBV6-1 and J usage is TRBJ2-1; TRBD2 agrees at 8 bases. The receptor's source is an adult woman who had mild COVID-19 (a few samples of this study predate the infection). Cell type and time point are not known. CDR3 in DNA: TGTGCCAGCAGTCATCAGCAGGCGGGGGGTTCCAATGAGCAGTTCTTC. It specifies CASSHQQAGGSNEQFF.